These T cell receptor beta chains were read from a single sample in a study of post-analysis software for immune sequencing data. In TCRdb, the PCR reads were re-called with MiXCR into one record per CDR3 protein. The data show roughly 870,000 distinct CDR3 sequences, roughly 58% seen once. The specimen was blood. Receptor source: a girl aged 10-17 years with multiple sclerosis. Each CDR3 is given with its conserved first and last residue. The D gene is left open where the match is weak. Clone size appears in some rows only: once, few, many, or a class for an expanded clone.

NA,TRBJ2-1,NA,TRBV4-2,TGTGCCAGCAGCCAAGCGATCCGAGCGGAAACCTACAATGAGCAGTTCTTC,CASSQAIRAETYNEQFF
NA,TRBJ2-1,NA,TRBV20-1,TGCAGTTCTGTAATTCATTCCGGGACAACCCCCTCCTACAATGAGCAGTTCTTC,CSSVIHSGTTPSYNEQFF
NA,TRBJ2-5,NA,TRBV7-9,TGTGCCAGCAGCTTGTCGCGTCAAGAGACCCAGTACTTC,CASSLSRQETQYF
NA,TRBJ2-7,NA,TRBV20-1,TGCAGTGCTAGGCAGTCAGGGAGCGAGCAGTACTTC,CSARQSGSEQYF
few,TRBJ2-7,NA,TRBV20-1,TGCAGTGCTAACCTCGGCAGCACGGACGAGCAGTACTTC,CSANLGSTDEQYF
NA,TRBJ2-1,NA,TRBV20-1,TGCAGTGCTAGGCCCCGGGTAGGGGGGTACAATGAGCAGTTCTTC,CSARPRVGGYNEQFF
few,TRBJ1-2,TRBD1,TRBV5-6,TGTGCCAGCAGCTTGAGGAGACCAGGGGGCCGGCGCCTCTATGGCTACACCTTC,CASSLRRPGGRRLYGYTF
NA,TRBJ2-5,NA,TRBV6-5,TGTGCCAGCAGTTGGACTCAAGGGAGAGAGACCCAGTACTTC,CASSWTQGRETQYF
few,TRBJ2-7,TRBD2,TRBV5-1,TGCGCCAGCAGCCCCCGAGCGGGAGGCTCGAGCGAGCAGTACTTC,CASSPRAGGSSEQYF
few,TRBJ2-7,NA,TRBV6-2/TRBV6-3,TGTGCCAGCAGCTCCGGGACTCTCTACGAGCAGTACTTC,CASSSGTLYEQYF
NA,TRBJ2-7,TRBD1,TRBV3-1,TGTGCCAGCAGCCAAGGGACAGGGAAGTACTTC,CASSQGTGKYF
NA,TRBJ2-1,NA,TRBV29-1,TGCAGCACTAAGTGGCGGGATCGTGCCTACAATGAGCGGTTCTTC,CSTKWRDRAYNERFF
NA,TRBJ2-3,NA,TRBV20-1,TGCAGTGCTAGAGCTAGTAAAGGCACAGATACGCAGTATTTT,CSARASKGTDTQYF
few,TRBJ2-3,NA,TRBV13,TGTGCCAGCAGCGCCTCCAGCTGGCGCACTAGCACAGATACGCAGTATTTT,CASSASSWRTSTDTQYF
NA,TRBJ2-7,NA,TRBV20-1,TGCAGTGCTAGAGCAGGATCTGGCTACGAGCAGTACTTC,CSARAGSGYEQYF
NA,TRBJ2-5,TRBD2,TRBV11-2,TGTGCCAGCAGCTTAGGCGGGACTAGCGGGGGGGCCGGGGAGACCCAGTACTTC,CASSLGGTSGGAGETQYF
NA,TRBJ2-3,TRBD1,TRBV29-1,TGCAGCGTTGGCATAGTGTTGGACAGGGGTCGCCCTGGTGCAGATACGCAGTATTTT,CSVGIVLDRGRPGADTQYF
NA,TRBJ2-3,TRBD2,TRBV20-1,TGCAGTGCTAGACCATTAAGCGGGGGCACAGATACGCAGTATTTT,CSARPLSGGTDTQYF
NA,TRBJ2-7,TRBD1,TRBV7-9,TGTGCCAGCAGCTCGACGAGGACAGGGCTTTACGAGCAGTACTTC,CASSSTRTGLYEQYF
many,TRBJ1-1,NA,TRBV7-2,TGTGCCAGCAGTTTGGACCGGGACACTGAAGCTTTCTTT,CASSLDRDTEAFF
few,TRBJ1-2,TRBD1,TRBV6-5,TGTGCCACCTCCCGCAGGGGGATTGAAGGCTACACCTTC,CATSRRGIEGYTF
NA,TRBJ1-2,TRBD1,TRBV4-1,TGCGCCAGCAGCCAACCCCGGACAGGGAATAACTATGGCTACACCTTC,CASSQPRTGNNYGYTF
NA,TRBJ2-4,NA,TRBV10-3,TGTGCCATCAGTGAGAGGGGATTAGCCAAAAACATTCAGTACTTC,CAISERGLAKNIQYF
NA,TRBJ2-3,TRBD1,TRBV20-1,TGCGGTGCCAGGAGACAGGGGTTCGGCACAGATACGCAGTATTTT,CGARRQGFGTDTQYF
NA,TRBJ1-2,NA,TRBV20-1,TGCAGTGCTATGGTGGAGGGACGCTATGGCTACACCTTC,CSAMVEGRYGYTF
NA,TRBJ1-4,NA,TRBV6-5,TGTGCCAGCAGTTACGGCTCCGGGCGGACTAATGAAAAACTGTTTTTT,CASSYGSGRTNEKLFF
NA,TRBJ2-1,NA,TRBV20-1,TGCAGTGCTAGAGTGGGGAGCGGGTTCTACAATGAGCAGTTCTTC,CSARVGSGFYNEQFF
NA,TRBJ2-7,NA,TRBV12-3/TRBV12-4,TGTGCCAGCAGTCGCCACAGGGGACTTCCCTCCTACGAGCAGTACTTC,CASSRHRGLPSYEQYF
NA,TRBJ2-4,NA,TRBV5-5,TGTGCCAGCAGCTTGTTGGTAGAGCGTTTCAATGAGCAGTACTTC,CASSLLVERFNEQYF
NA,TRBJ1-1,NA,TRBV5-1,TGCGCCAGCAGCGTTAGGACGGGGGGTAACACTGAAGCTTTCTTT,CASSVRTGGNTEAFF
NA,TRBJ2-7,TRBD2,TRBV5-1,TGCGCCAGCAGCTTGCAGGGACGACTAGCGGGGCCAATCGACGAGCAGTACTTC,CASSLQGRLAGPIDEQYF
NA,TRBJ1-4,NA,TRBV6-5,TGTGCCAGCAGGCCTCCCGGGGGGCGGAGGGAAAAACTGTTTTTT,CASRPPGGRREKLFF
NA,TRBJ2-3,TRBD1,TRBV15,TGTGCCACCAGCAGTACCGGGACAGGGATCACAGATACGCAGTATTTT,CATSSTGTGITDTQYF
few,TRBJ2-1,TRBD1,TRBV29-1,TGCAGCGTCGACCGGGACAGGGGGAATGAGCAGTTCTTC,CSVDRDRGNEQFF
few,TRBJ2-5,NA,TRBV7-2,TGTGCCAGCAGCTTAGTATCGGTAGCCCTCCGGGAGACCCAGTACTTC,CASSLVSVALRETQYF
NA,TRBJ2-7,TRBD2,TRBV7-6,TGTGCCTGCAGCTTAGAGCCTAGCGGGAACTACGAGCAGTACTTC,CACSLEPSGNYEQYF
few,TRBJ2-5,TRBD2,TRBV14,TGTGCCAGCAGCCACACACCGAGACTAGCGATTCAGTACTTC,CASSHTPRLAIQYF
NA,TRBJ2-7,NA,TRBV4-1,TGCGCCAGCAGCCACCAAATCGATGAGGGGAAGTACGAGCAGTACTTC,CASSHQIDEGKYEQYF
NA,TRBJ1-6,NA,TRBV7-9,TGTGCCAGCAGCTACAAGAGGGGATCACCCCTCCACTTT,CASSYKRGSPLHF